The entry below describes one TCR beta chain. This entry is derived from a study of blood T cell repertoires in COVID-19. The table came from immunoSEQ multiplex PCR; TCRdb's copy has only in-frame clones and leaves some out. This table holds 120,000 to 150,000 clones, roughly 79% found once. The CDR3 runs 14 residues. Germline V CDR1 and CDR2: MNHNY, SVGAGI (reference sequence). Trimming left V 2 bases short and J 3 bases short, with 11 bases between. The sequenced material came from peripheral blood. The chain carries TRBV6-6 and TRBJ2-7, with a weak D call TRBD2 (6 bases). The sequence came from a man in his fifties with active or convalescent COVID-19. The CDR3: CASSYLSGVYEQYF. DNA for the CDR3: TGTGCCAGCAGTTACCTTTCGGGGGTCTACGAGCAGTACTTC.